This note documents a single T cell receptor (beta chain) sequence. Additional DNA sequences in this sample encode the identical CDR3. These data are taken from a study of blood T cell repertoires in COVID-19. Study context: Samples of COVID-19 (acute and convalescent) were obtained from the United States, Italy and Spain.

V lost 0 bases to trimming and J lost 4 bases; unmatched junction nucleotides: 4. The germline gives CDR1 SGHKS, CDR2 YYEKEE (reference sequence). CDR3 length equals 14 residues. Per the original data handling: The authors estimated nucleated cell counts from reference gene primer amplification. The method was immunoSEQ multiplex PCR; TCRdb's version includes in-frame clones alone and lacks a portion of them. V and J calls and clone size come straight from that table; D and trimming were deduced from the DNA. The sample yields 250,000 to 350,000 clones, 89% seen once. The TCR was taken from a man between 18 and 29 years old who had recovered from COVID-19. Sequencing used peripheral blood. The chain employs TRBV5-5 and TRBJ2-7, with 7 bases aligning to TRBD1. This CDR3 is CASSLGGGYYEQYF. CDR3 DNA sequence: TGTGCCAGCAGCTTGGGAGGGGGCTATTACGAGCAGTACTTC. The full variable domain, completed using reference TRBV5-5 and TRBJ2-7, is DAGVTQSPTHLIKTRGQQVTLRCSPISGHKSVSWYQQVLGQGPQFIFQYYEKEERGRGNFPDRFSARQFPNYSSELNVNALLLGDSALYLCASSLGGGYYEQYFGPGTRLTVT.